The entry below describes one T cell receptor beta chain. The method was immunoSEQ multiplex PCR; TCRdb's version includes in-frame clones alone and lacks a portion of them. Here the sample spans 100,000 or so clones, about nine tenths being singletons. This sample is drawn from a study of blood T cell repertoires in COVID-19. Study context: From T cells, B-cell-depleted T cells, or PBMCs came the material, which was cDNA or gDNA.

The germline V gene has CDR1 SGHRS and CDR2 YFSETQ. V lost 0 bases to trimming and J lost 3 bases; unmatched junction nucleotides: 3. The CDR3 consists of 16 residues. The chain is built from TRBV5-1 and TRBJ2-1, with 10 bases aligning to TRBD2. This receptor was taken from a woman between 50 and 59 years old in a cohort sampled during active COVID-19. Material: peripheral blood. The CDR3 DNA sequence: TGCGCCAGCAGCTTGGTGGCTAGCGGGAGCTACAATGAGCAGTTCTTC. It encodes CASSLVASGSYNEQFF.